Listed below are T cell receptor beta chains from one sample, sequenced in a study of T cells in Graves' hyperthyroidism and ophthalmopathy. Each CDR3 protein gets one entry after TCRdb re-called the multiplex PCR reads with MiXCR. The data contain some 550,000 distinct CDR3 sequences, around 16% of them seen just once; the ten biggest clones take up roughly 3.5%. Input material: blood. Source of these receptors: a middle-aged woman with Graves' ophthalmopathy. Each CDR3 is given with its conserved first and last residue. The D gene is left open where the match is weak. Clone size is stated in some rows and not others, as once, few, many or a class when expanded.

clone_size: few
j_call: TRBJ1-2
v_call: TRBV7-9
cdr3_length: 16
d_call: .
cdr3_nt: TGTGCCAGCAGCTTAGGATCAGGGGACCTTAACTATGGCTACACCTTC
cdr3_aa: CASSLGSGDLNYGYTF

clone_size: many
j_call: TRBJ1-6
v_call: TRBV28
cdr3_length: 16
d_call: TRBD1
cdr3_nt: TGTGCCAGCAGGACAGGGGGGAGCTCCTATAATTCACCCCTCCACTTT
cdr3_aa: CASRTGGSSYNSPLHF

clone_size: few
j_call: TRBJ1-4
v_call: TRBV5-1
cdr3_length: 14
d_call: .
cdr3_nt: TGCGCCAGCAGCCCTCGGGACACCTATGAAAAACTGTTTTTT
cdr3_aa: CASSPRDTYEKLFF

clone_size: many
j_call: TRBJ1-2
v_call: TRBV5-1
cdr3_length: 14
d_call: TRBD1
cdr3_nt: TGCGCCAGCAGCTTGGATGGACAGGGCTATGGCTACACCTTC
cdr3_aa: CASSLDGQGYGYTF

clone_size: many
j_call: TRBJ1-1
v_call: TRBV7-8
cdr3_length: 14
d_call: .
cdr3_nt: TGTGCCAGCATGACCTTGGGTCGCGGCACTGAAGCTTTCTTT
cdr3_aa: CASMTLGRGTEAFF

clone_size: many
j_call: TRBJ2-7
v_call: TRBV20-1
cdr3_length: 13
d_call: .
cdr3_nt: TGCAGTGCCGAGGGGCCATCTTCCTACGAGCAGTACTTC
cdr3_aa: CSAEGPSSYEQYF

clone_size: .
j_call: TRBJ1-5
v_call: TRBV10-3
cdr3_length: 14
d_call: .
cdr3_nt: TGTGCCATCAGTGCCCAAAAGGGCAATCAGCCCCAGCATTTT
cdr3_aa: CAISAQKGNQPQHF

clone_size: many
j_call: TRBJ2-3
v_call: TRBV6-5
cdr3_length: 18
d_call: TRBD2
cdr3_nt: TGTGCCAGCAGTTACGCGGCGGGAGGGCGGGTGAGCACAGATACGCAGTATTTT
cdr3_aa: CASSYAAGGRVSTDTQYF

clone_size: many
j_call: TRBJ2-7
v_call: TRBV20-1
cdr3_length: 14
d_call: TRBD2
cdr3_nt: TGCAGTGCTAGAGGGCGGGGGGGCGTCTACGAGCAGTACTTC
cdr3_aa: CSARGRGGVYEQYF

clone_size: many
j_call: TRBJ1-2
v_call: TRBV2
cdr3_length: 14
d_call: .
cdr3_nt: TGTGCCAGTTCCGTACGACAGGCTAACTATGGCTACACCTTC
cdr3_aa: CASSVRQANYGYTF

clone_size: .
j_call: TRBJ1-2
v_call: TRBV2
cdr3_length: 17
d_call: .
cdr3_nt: TGTGCCAGCAGTGAATTTACCGGGACGCGGGCCTTCTATGGCTACACCTTC
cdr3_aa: CASSEFTGTRAFYGYTF

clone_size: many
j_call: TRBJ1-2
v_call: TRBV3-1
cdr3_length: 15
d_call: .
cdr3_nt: TGTGCCAGCAGCCAAAGGGGTGTACAGGATTATGGCTACACCTTC
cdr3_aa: CASSQRGVQDYGYTF

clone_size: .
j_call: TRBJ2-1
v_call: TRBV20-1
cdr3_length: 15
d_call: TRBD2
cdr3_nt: TGCAGTGCTAGGGGCGGGAGACCCATTGACAATGAGCAGTTCTTC
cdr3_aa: CSARGGRPIDNEQFF

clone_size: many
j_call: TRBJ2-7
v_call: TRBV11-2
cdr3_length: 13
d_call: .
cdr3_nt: TGTGCCAGCAGCCCTTTTGGGGAGTACGAGCAGTACTTC
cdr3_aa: CASSPFGEYEQYF

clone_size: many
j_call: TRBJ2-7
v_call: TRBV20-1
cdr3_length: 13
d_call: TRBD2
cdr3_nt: TGCAGTGCTGGAATAGCGGGAGGCTACGAGCAGTACTTC
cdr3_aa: CSAGIAGGYEQYF

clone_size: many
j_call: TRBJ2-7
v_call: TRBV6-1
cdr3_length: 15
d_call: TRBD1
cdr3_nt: TGTGCCAGCAGCGTCGACAGGGCAAGCTCCTACGAGCAGTACTTC
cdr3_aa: CASSVDRASSYEQYF

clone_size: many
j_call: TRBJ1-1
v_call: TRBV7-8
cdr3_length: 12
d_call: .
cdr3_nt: TGTGCCAGCAGCTCAGGTCGTTCTGAAGCTTTCTTT
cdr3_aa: CASSSGRSEAFF

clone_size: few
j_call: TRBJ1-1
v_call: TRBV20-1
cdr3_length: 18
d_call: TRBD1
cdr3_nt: TGCAGTGCTAGGGGTTTCAAAACAGGGGGCCTCATGAACACTGAAGCTTTCTTT
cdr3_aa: CSARGFKTGGLMNTEAFF

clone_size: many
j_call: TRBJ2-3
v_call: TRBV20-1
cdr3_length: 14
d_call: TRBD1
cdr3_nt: TGCAGTGCGGGACCGGGACAGGGGCTCGATACGCAGTATTTT
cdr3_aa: CSAGPGQGLDTQYF

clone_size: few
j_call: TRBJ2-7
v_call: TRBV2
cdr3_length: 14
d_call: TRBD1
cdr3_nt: TGTGCCAGCAGCTCGACAGGGGTCGCCTACGAGCAGTACTTC
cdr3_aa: CASSSTGVAYEQYF

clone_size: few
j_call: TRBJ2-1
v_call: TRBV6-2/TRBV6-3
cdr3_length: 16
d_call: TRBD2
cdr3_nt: TGTGCCAGCAGCCATACCGGGACTAGCGGATACAATGAGCAGTTCTTC
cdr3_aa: CASSHTGTSGYNEQFF

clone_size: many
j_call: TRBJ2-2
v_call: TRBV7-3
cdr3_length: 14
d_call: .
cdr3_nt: TGTGCCAGCTCACCGACAGCCAACACCGGGGAGCTGTTTTTT
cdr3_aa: CASSPTANTGELFF

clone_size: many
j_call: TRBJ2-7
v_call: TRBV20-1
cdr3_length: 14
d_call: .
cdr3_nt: TGCAGTGTTCCCTTGGGGGCTCCGGGACTAGAGCAGTACTTC
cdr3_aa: CSVPLGAPGLEQYF

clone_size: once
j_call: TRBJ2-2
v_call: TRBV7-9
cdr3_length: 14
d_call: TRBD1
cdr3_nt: TGTGCCAGCAGCGCGACAGGGGGTATCGGGGAGCTGTTTTTT
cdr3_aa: CASSATGGIGELFF

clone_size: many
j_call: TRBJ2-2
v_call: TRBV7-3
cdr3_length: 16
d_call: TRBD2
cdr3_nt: TGTGCCAGCAGCCTTTTAGCGGGGTCCAACACCGGGGAGCTGTTTTTT
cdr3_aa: CASSLLAGSNTGELFF

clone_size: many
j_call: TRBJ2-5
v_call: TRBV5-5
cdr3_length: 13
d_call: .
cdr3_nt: TGTGCCAGCAACTCATTAGCGGAAGAGACCCAGTACTTC
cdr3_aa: CASNSLAEETQYF

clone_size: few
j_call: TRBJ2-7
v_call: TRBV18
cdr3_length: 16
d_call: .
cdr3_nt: TGTGCCAGCTCACCCAGCGCAAGTAGGTTTTCCTACGAGCAGTACTTC
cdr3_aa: CASSPSASRFSYEQYF

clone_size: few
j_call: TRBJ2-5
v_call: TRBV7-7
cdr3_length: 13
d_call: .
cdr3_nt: TGTGCTAGCAGTATAGTTGGAGGGGAGACCCAGTACTTC
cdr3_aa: CASSIVGGETQYF

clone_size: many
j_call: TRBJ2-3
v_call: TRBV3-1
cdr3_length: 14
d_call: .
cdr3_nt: TGTGCCAGCAGCCAAGCGATGGGCGCAGATACGCAGTATTTT
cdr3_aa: CASSQAMGADTQYF

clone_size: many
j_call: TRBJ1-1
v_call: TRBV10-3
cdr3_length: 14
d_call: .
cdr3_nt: TGTGCCATCAGCCCGGCATGGGAGAACACTGAAGCTTTCTTT
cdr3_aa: CAISPAWENTEAFF

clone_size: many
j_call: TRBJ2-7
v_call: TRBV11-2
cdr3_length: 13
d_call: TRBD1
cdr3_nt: TGTGCCAGCGGCCTGGACAGGACGGTCGAGCAGTACTTC
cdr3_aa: CASGLDRTVEQYF

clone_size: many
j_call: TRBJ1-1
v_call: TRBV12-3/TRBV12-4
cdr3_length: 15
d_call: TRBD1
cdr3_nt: TGTGCCAGCAGTCCTGGGACAGGTTTGAACACTGAAGCTTTCTTT
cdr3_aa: CASSPGTGLNTEAFF

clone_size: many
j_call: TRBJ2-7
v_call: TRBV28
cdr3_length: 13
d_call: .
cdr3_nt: TGTGCCAGCAGTTTCCAGGCTGACTGGGAGCAGTACTTC
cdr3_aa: CASSFQADWEQYF

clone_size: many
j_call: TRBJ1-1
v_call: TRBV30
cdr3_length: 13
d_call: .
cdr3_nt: TGTGCCTGGATTTGGGGACTGAACACTGAAGCTTTCTTT
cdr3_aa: CAWIWGLNTEAFF

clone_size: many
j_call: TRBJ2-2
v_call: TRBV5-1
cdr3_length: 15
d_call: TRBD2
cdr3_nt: TGCGCCAGCAGCTTGGCGGGAGGGATCGCCGGGGAGCTGTTTTTT
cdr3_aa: CASSLAGGIAGELFF

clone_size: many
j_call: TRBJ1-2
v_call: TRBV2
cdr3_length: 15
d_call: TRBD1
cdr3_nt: TGTGCCAGCAGGTTGTGGGGACAGCACTACTATGGCTACACCTTC
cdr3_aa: CASRLWGQHYYGYTF

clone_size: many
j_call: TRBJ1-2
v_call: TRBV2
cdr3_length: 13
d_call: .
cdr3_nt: TGTGCCAGCAGTGGACAGAGGTTACATGGCTACACCTTC
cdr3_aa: CASSGQRLHGYTF

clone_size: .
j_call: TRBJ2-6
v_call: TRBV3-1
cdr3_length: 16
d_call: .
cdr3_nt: TGTGCCAGCAGCCCGATCCCGTCCTCTGGGGCCAACGTCCTGACTTTC
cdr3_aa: CASSPIPSSGANVLTF

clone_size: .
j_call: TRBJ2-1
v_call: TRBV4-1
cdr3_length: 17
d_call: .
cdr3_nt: TGCGCCAGCAGCCAAGATCAAGGGGAAAGCTCCTACAATGAGCAGTTCTTC
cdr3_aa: CASSQDQGESSYNEQFF

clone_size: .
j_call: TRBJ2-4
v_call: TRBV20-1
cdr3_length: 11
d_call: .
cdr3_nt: TGCAGTGCTAACTGGGATCACATTCAGTACTTC
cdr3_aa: CSANWDHIQYF

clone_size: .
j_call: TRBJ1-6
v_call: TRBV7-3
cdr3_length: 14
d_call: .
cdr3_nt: TGTGCCAGCAGCCCCGGCCCTCGGAATTCACCCCTCCACTTT
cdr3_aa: CASSPGPRNSPLHF

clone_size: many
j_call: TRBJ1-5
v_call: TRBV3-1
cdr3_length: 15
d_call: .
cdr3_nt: TGTGCCAGCAGCCAAGATGTATCCGGTTATCAGCCCCAGCATTTT
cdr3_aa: CASSQDVSGYQPQHF

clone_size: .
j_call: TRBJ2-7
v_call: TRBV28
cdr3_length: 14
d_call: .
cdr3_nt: TGTGCCAGCTATACGTTGAACGGTTCCGGGCTGCAGTACTTC
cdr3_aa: CASYTLNGSGLQYF

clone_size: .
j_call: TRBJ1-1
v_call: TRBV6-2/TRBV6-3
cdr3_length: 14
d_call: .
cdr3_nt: TGTGCCAGCAGTGGACCCGCGGCTGGCACTGAAGCTTTCTTT
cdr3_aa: CASSGPAAGTEAFF

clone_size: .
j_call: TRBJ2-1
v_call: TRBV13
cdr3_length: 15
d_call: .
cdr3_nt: TGTGCCAGCAGAGTCTATGGCGGTCCCTACAATGAGCAGTTCTTC
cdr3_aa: CASRVYGGPYNEQFF